Sequencing of this T cell receptor beta chain was carried out in a study of regulatory and conventional T cells in RAG deficiency. Only in-frame clones appear in the TCRdb table, and some are missing; sequencing was by immunoSEQ multiplex PCR. The table has 34,000 or so clones, approximately 90% seen once. Germline values: CDR1 SGHTA, CDR2 FQGTGA. This CDR3 spans 16 amino acids. Trimming at V came to 5 bases and at J to 8 bases, leaving 15 bases not matched to a gene. This same sample was also taken into another study, of regulatory T cells. That report notes: The PCR used 52 TRBV and 13 TRBJ primers.

The sequence was collected from a human donor in good health. The chain recombines TRBV7-3 with TRBJ2-1, with 7 bases matching TRBD2. Sequences were obtained from CD8+ T cells sorted from blood. CDR3 nucleotide sequence: TGTGCCAGCAGCCCCCTCGCGGGCGGGAGTAGGGATGAGCAGTTCTTC. This sequence encodes CASSPLAGGSRDEQFF. The full variable domain, rest sourced from reference TRBV7-3 and TRBJ2-1, is GAGVSQTPSNKVTEKGKYVELRCDPISGHTALYWYRQSLGQGPEFLIYFQGTGAADDSGLPNDRFFAVRPEGSVSTLKIQRTERGDSAVYLCASSPLAGGSRDEQFFGPGTRLTVL.